Shown below are 31 T cell receptor beta chains from a single sample sequenced in a study of shared clonotypes between healthy human individuals. The data were produced by immunoSEQ multiplex PCR, yet TCRdb's version contains in-frame clones alone and is incomplete. The data contain about 2.3 million clones, 90% to 95% of them seen just once; the ten biggest clones take up about 0.37%. The sample was naive CD4+ T cells from PBMCs. Subset meaning: CD45RA+ positively selected. The receptor set was obtained from a man between 18 and 29 years old in good health. Some clones in this sample may be carry-over from other donors' samples.

The chain recombines TRBV7-2 with TRBJ2-5; 8 bases line up with TRBD2. Looked up from germline, CDR1 is SGHTA and CDR2 is FQGNSA. The V gene end was trimmed by 1 base and the J gene end by 2 bases; junction bases not matched to a gene: 6. This CDR3 has 16 amino acids. Here the CDR3 reads CASSLGTSGNQETQYF. The CDR3 bases are TGTGCCAGCAGCTTAGGTACTAGCGGAAATCAAGAGACCCAGTACTTC.

J is TRBJ2-2 and V is TRBV2; tentative D call: TRBD1 (6 bases). Germline CDR1 is SNHLY and CDR2 is FYNNEI. The CDR3 totals 15 residues. V dropped 8 bases and J dropped 0 bases, with 13 bases sitting between them. The CDR3 nucleotides are TGTGCCAGCCCCGGGACAAGAACGAACACCGGGGAGCTGTTTTTT. This translates into CASPGTRTNTGELFF.

The chain couples TRBV7-3 to TRBJ2-2; the D gene is possibly TRBD1 (6 bases). This CDR3 comprises 15 residues. The germline gives CDR1 SGHTA, CDR2 FQGTGA. The ends were cut back, 5 bases at V and 3 bases at J, with 13 bases in the middle. The CDR3 coding sequence is TGTGCCAGCAGCACACAGGGTTCTGACACCGGGGAGCTGTTTTTT. This translates into CASSTQGSDTGELFF.

This clone was seen once. This chain joins TRBV9 and TRBJ2-3; weak D call: TRBD2 (6 bases). This CDR3 comprises 17 residues. CDR1 is SGDLS and CDR2 is YYNGEE in the germline V gene. The germline V and J ends were trimmed by 4 bases and 6 bases, with 24 bases remaining between them. CDR3 sequence (DNA): TGTGCCAGCAGCAAGTCCCCCGGGACCCTAGCGATGGATACGCAGTATTTT. Amino acids: CASSKSPGTLAMDTQYF.

This sequence joins TRBV5-1 and TRBJ2-3; D might be TRBD1 or TRBD2, each matching 5 bases. V lost 3 bases, J lost 0 bases, and 11 bases lay in between. CDR3 size: 15 residues. CDR1 and CDR2 (germline): SGHRS, YFSETQ. CDR3 loop: CASSSDWTSTDTQYF. The CDR3 DNA reads as TGCGCCAGCAGCTCGGACTGGACAAGCACAGATACGCAGTATTTT.

This clone was counted between two and nine times. Other DNA sequences of this sample code for an identical CDR3. V and J are TRBV5-6 and TRBJ1-1, with no clear D. The CDR3 length is 13 residues. CDR1 is SGHDT and CDR2 is YYEEEE in the germline V gene. Deletions cut 0 bases from V and 1 base from J, with 4 bases between. CDR3 in DNA: TGTGCCAGCAGCTTGGGGCGGAACACTGAAGCTTTCTTT. Protein: CASSLGRNTEAFF.

The V gene is TRBV6-5, the J gene TRBJ1-1; D possibly corresponds to TRBD1 (6 bases). V lost 2 bases and J 0 bases, leaving 13 bases between the germline ends. The CDR3 contains 16 residues. Germline CDR1 is MNHEY and CDR2 is SVGAGI. The CDR3 DNA sequence: TGTGCCAGCAGTTACCGCCCGGACAGAATGAACACTGAAGCTTTCTTT. Translating gives CASSYRPDRMNTEAFF.

The chain recombines TRBV2 with TRBJ2-4, with D perhaps matching TRBD1 or TRBD2 (5 bases each). The CDR3 sequence is 15 residues long. Deletions cut 4 bases from V and 5 bases from J, with 15 bases between. Germline V CDR1 and CDR2: SNHLY, FYNNEI. The CDR3 region has the DNA TGTGCCAGCAGTGGTTGGGGGAGTGGGGAAAACATTCAGTACTTC. Its protein product is CASSGWGSGENIQYF.

The chain has TRBV15 and TRBJ2-7; 9 positions agree with TRBD2. Germline V gives CDR1 LNHNV, CDR2 YYDKDF (reference sequence). The CDR3 is made up of 15 amino acids. The junction had 7 bases not matched to a gene; V was cut back by 4 bases and J by 3 bases. The DNA for the CDR3 is TGTGCCACCAGCACCTCTAGCGGGATCTTCTACGAGCAGTACTTC. It encodes CATSTSSGIFYEQYF.

This clone has just a few counts. The rearrangement uses TRBV2 and TRBJ1-2; 7 bases are shared with TRBD1. V lost 4 bases, J lost 8 bases, and 10 bases stayed unmatched. CDR1 and CDR2 (germline): SNHLY, FYNNEI. CDR3 length equals 14 residues. The CDR3 loop reads CASSAGTAAKGYTF. Written as DNA, the CDR3 is TGTGCCAGCAGTGCCGGGACAGCCGCTAAAGGCTACACCTTC.

The chain recombines TRBV5-6 with TRBJ2-3, with D possibly matching TRBD2 (6 bases). V gave up 4 bases and J gave up 2 bases, with 11 bases separating them. The germline V gene has CDR1 SGHDT and CDR2 YYEEEE. This CDR3 is 14 amino acids long. DNA for the CDR3: TGTGCCAGCAGCCTCAGGAGGGCCACAGATACGCAGTATTTT. This translates into CASSLRRATDTQYF.

This clone occurred once. V gene TRBV10-3 combines with J gene TRBJ2-5; TRBD2 matches at 15 bases. Looked up from germline, CDR1 is ENHRY and CDR2 is SYGVKD. The CDR3 is 19 residues long. V gave up 3 bases and J gave up 1 base; unmatched junction bases: 9. The CDR3: CAISDHPGLAGGTQETQYF. CDR3 in DNA: TGTGCCATCAGTGATCATCCGGGACTAGCGGGAGGTACCCAAGAGACCCAGTACTTC.

V is TRBV9 and J is TRBJ2-3; tentatively, D is TRBD2 (6 bases). The V and J ends lost 3 bases and 1 base respectively, with 9 bases between them. Germline values: CDR1 SGDLS, CDR2 YYNGEE. This CDR3 comprises 14 residues. In nucleotides, the CDR3 is TGTGCCAGCAGCGGGCCGGGGGGCACAGATACGCAGTATTTT. Its protein product is CASSGPGGTDTQYF.

This chain connects TRBV15 to TRBJ2-5; D is perhaps TRBD1 (6 bases). Germline lookup yields CDR1 LNHNV and CDR2 YYDKDF (reference sequence). The CDR3 extends over 15 amino acids. V gave up 4 bases and J gave up 10 bases, with 22 bases separating them. Here the CDR3 reads CATSKREVRAGDQYF. CDR3 DNA: TGTGCCACCAGCAAACGAGAGGTGCGGGCAGGGGACCAGTACTTC.

V is TRBV6-6 and J is TRBJ2-7, with 7 bases identical to TRBD2. Germline-derived CDR1 and CDR2 are MNHNY and SVGAGI (reference sequence). This CDR3 is built from 14 residues. V shed 5 bases and J 7 bases; nucleotides not matched to a gene: 11. The CDR3 nucleotides read TGTGCCAGCAGTAACCGGGGAGGGAGTATGGAGCAGTACTTC. Its protein is CASSNRGGSMEQYF.

Comment on this clone: The sample carries other DNA sequences with the same CDR3. This rearrangement joins TRBV28 to TRBJ2-3; 10 bases fit TRBD1. V lost 3 bases to trimming and J lost 4 bases; unmatched junction nucleotides: 1. The V gene's germline CDR1 is MDHEN and CDR2 SYDVKM. CDR3 size: 14 residues. The CDR3 sequence is CASSLTGGADTQYF. DNA for the CDR3: TGTGCCAGCAGTTTGACAGGGGGCGCAGATACGCAGTATTTT.

The chain joins TRBV7-2 to TRBJ2-3; the D gene is possibly TRBD1 (6 bases). V was clipped by 5 bases and J by 4 bases, with 16 bases between them. This CDR3 region has 15 residues. Germline-derived CDR1 and CDR2 are SGHTA and FQGNSA. CDR3 in DNA: TGTGCCAGCAGCGTTTCACCAGGGGTCCCAGATACGCAGTATTTT. Translation: CASSVSPGVPDTQYF.

J is TRBJ2-1 and V is TRBV15; TRBD2 matches 8 bases. CDR3 size: 17 residues. The germline gives CDR1 LNHNV, CDR2 YYDKDF (reference sequence). V was clipped by 0 bases and J by 3 bases; unmatched bases: 7. CDR3 residues: CATSRDIQGLDYNEQFF. CDR3 nucleotide sequence: TGTGCCACCAGCAGAGATATTCAGGGACTAGACTACAATGAGCAGTTCTTC.

This rearrangement joins TRBV5-5 to TRBJ2-5; TRBD1 is a possible D gene (5 bases). Per the germline V gene, CDR1 is SGHKS and CDR2 is YYEKEE (reference sequence). The CDR3 is 13 amino acids. The ends were cut back, 3 bases at V and 5 bases at J, with 11 bases in the middle. The CDR3 DNA is TGTGCCAGCAGCTCCAGGGTCGAGGAGACCCAGTACTTC. Its protein product is CASSSRVEETQYF.

The chain is built from TRBV4-2 and TRBJ1-1; D uncertain. There are 14 residues in the CDR3. Germline V gives CDR1 LGHNA, CDR2 YNFKEQ. Between the trimmed V and J ends, which lost 3 bases and 0 bases, there was a span of 8 bases. CDR3 amino acids: CASSQVGMNTEAFF. CDR3 coding DNA: TGTGCCAGCAGCCAGGTGGGAATGAACACTGAAGCTTTCTTT.

This sequence joins TRBV15 and TRBJ1-3, with a tentative D call TRBD1 (5 bases). Trimming removed 8 bases from V and 3 bases from J, with 14 bases in between. This CDR3 is 14 amino acids long. Germline V gene data show CDR1 as LNHNV and CDR2 as YYDKDF (reference sequence). CDR3 bases: TGTGCCACCGGCCGGGACCTGGGTGGAAACACCATATATTTT. Its translation is CATGRDLGGNTIYF.

The rearrangement joins TRBV10-1 to TRBJ1-4, with D possibly being TRBD1 (6 bases). This CDR3 contains 15 residues. The V gene lost 4 bases and the J gene lost 1 base, with 10 bases spanning the gap. Per the germline V gene, CDR1 is WNHNN and CDR2 is SYGVQD (reference sequence). In DNA form, the CDR3 reads TGCGCCAGCAGTGGCGGCAGGGGAACTAATGAAAAACTGTTTTTT. It yields the protein CASSGGRGTNEKLFF.

The genes are TRBV6-1 and TRBJ2-2, with 7 nucleotides matching TRBD1. The germline V gene has CDR1 MNHNS and CDR2 SASEGT. The CDR3 has 13 amino acids. After removal of 5 bases from V and 6 bases from J, the junction contained 3 bases not matched to a gene. As DNA, the CDR3 is TGTGCCAGCAGTATACAGGGGCCCGGGGAGCTGTTTTTT. Translating gives CASSIQGPGELFF.

J is TRBJ2-2 and V is TRBV28; D remains ambiguous. The germline V and J ends were trimmed by 5 bases and 4 bases, with 8 bases remaining between them. The CDR3 has 13 residues. Germline lookup yields CDR1 MDHEN and CDR2 SYDVKM. The CDR3 loop is CASSSVGTGELFF. The CDR3, as DNA: TGTGCCAGCAGTAGTGTTGGCACCGGGGAGCTGTTTTTT.

The J gene is TRBJ2-7, the V gene TRBV9; possibly TRBD2 for D (5 bases). Deletions cut 6 bases from V and 5 bases from J, with 24 bases between. The CDR3 extends over 16 amino acids. Germline assignment: CDR1 SGDLS and CDR2 YYNGEE. The chain's CDR3 is CASTKVDRRERNEQYF. The DNA for the CDR3 is TGTGCCAGCACCAAGGTCGATCGCCGGGAACGGAACGAGCAGTACTTC.

The chain carries TRBV5-1 and TRBJ2-7; 9 bases map to TRBD2. The length of the CDR3 is 17 residues. The germline V gene has CDR1 SGHRS and CDR2 YFSETQ. With 4 bases clipped from V and 3 bases from J, the junction kept 14 bases outside the gene matches. The CDR3 DNA sequence: TGCGCCAGCAGCCGCTTAACAGGGATGACTAGCGGCTACGAGCAGTACTTC. This encodes CASSRLTGMTSGYEQYF. Combining the CDR3 with reference TRBV5-1 and TRBJ2-7 gives the whole variable domain KAGVTQTPRYLIKTRGQQVTLSCSPISGHRSVSWYQQTPGQGLQFLFEYFSETQRNKGNFPGRFSGRQFSNSRSEMNVSTLELGDSALYLCASSRLTGMTSGYEQYFGPGTRLTVT.

V is TRBV7-9 and J is TRBJ2-7, with 8 positions matching TRBD2. V shed 5 bases, J shed 4 bases, and the junction held 4 bases outside the gene matches. The CDR3 length is 13 residues. Germline lookup yields CDR1 SEHNR and CDR2 FQNEAQ (reference sequence). The CDR3 sequence: CASSPGGEYEQYF. DNA for the CDR3: TGTGCCAGCAGCCCCGGGGGGGAATACGAGCAGTACTTC.

A word on this clone: Other DNA sequences in the sample encode the same CDR3. CDR3 sequence reads: CASSLGGDSTDTQYF. CDR3 nucleotide sequence: TGCGCCAGCAGCTTGGGGGGAGATTCCACAGATACGCAGTATTTT. The V and J genes are TRBV5-1 and TRBJ2-3, with D possibly being TRBD2 (5 bases). CDR1 and CDR2 (germline): SGHRS, YFSETQ. V lost 0 bases and J lost 2, with 10 bases in between. This CDR3 comprises 15 residues.

The gene calls are TRBV19 and TRBJ1-2; 7 bases align to TRBD1. Germline CDR1 is LNHDA and CDR2 is SQIVND (reference sequence). V gave up 3 bases and J gave up 4 bases; unmatched junction bases: 8. CDR3 length: 15 residues. CDR3: CASSMGRTGIYGYTF. CDR3 nucleotides: TGTGCCAGTAGTATGGGGAGGACAGGAATCTATGGCTACACCTTC.

CDR3 nucleotides: TGTGCCAGTACCGGCGGGCGCCCATCGGCAGCAAACTATGGCTACACCTTC. Protein product: CASTGGRPSAANYGYTF. The chain links TRBV19 to TRBJ1-2, with D uncertain. CDR3 length: 17 amino acids. V lost 7 bases to trimming and J lost 2 bases, with 23 bases between them. The V gene's germline CDR1 is LNHDA and CDR2 SQIVND (reference sequence).

Concerning this clone itself: Distinct nucleotide sequences in the sample also encode this CDR3. The chain recombines TRBV7-2 with TRBJ2-4, with 8 bases fitting TRBD1. V gave up 5 bases and J gave up 7 bases; unmatched junction bases: 4. Germline lookup yields CDR1 SGHTA and CDR2 FQGNSA. The CDR3 extends over 13 amino acids. CDR3 in amino acids: CASSPGGRNIQYF. The CDR3 nucleotides are TGTGCCAGCAGCCCAGGGGGCCGGAACATTCAGTACTTC.